Included here is one T cell receptor (beta chain) sequence, with context. The target of this receptor is not known. No base-level quality is on record; no much larger clone is a single base apart. TCRbeta CDR3 regions were amplified from genomic DNA using the immunoSEQ Assay, a bias-controlled multiplex PCR. The original methods were these. The number of nucleated cells in each sample was estimated by amplification of reference gene primers within the assay. Sequence reads were collapsed and filtered to measure the absolute abundance of every unique TCRbeta CDR3 rearrangement. For each sample, productive Simpson clonality was calculated by taking the square root of Simpson's diversity index across productive rearrangements. TCRdb stores this immuneACCESS table with in-frame sequences only. Part of the clones is absent; in the studies checked, under half of the shortfall reflects unresolved V genes, and no reason is known for the rest. V, J and clone size derive from that table, while D and trimming were established from the DNA sequence. The sample records 150,000 to 200,000 clones, around nine tenths of which are singletons. The ten top clones hold roughly 3.6% of the sample.

This entry comes from a study of blood T cell repertoires in COVID-19 (dated by TCRdb to the early 2020s). Background on the whole study: Samples from collaborators originated in the United States, Italy and Spain and spanned both the acute and convalescent phases of COVID-19. The prospective study material was composed of cDNA or gDNA derived from T cells, B-cell-depleted T cells, or PBMCs. The dataset comprised deeply sampled blood TCRbeta repertoires from subjects exposed to, actively infected with, or recovered from COVID-19. A freely available public database, intended as a resource for researchers studying the immune response to SARS-CoV-2, is where the repertoires were released. The samples were drawn from two sources: the first 160 participants of the ongoing ImmuneRACE study, and 1,000 to 1,500 subjects contributed by 6 global collaborators. A de-identified subject ID, COVID-19 status, age in years and sex were almost always included in the sample metadata. HLA class I and class II types, where available, came from metadata supplied by the sample provider rather than from assay-based typing.

The collaborating institutions used their own protocols to collect whole blood in K2EDTA tubes. For TCRbeta analysis, collaborators shipped samples as frozen whole blood, isolated PBMCs, or DNA extracted from either of those sample types. The V end gives up 4 bases and the J end 3 bases, leaving 6 bases in the junction not matched to a gene. CDR1 and CDR2 (SGHTA, FQGNSA) derive from the germline V gene. The CDR3 spans 14 residues, from the cysteine through the phenylalanine. CDR3 DNA only is kept here, 42 bases in frame from base 1. On the study overall, not on this receptor specifically: The amount of clinical and demographic metadata varied by source and participant and was provided uncurated.

Specimen: peripheral blood. The chain was built from TRBV7-2 and TRBJ2-7; 7 middle bases align to TRBD1. This TCR was recovered from a young man with active or convalescent COVID-19. The CDR3 region reads CASSSEGQRYEQYF. The nucleotide sequence reads as follows: TGTGCCAGCAGCTCAGAGGGACAGCGCTACGAGCAGTACTTC.